This is a list of T cell receptor beta chains from one sample in a study of regulatory T cells in long-lasting Graves disease. TCRdb itself ran the multiplex PCR reads through MiXCR, one entry per CDR3 protein. The sample has about 430,000 distinct CDR3 sequences; roughly 15% are singletons. This sample was shared with a second study, whose subject was T cells in Graves' hyperthyroidism and ophthalmopathy.

The sample in question was peripheral blood mononuclear cells (PBMCs), obtained at new diagnosis, from a patient treated with antithyroid drugs. The source is a woman aged 40 to 49 with Graves disease. CDR3s include the opening cysteine and the closing phenylalanine or tryptophan. D genes are given only for firm matches. Rows may omit the clone size; those that give it use once, few, many or a size class.

d_call	v_call	j_call	clone_size	cdr3_nt	cdr3_aa
TRBD2	TRBV15	TRBJ2-1	many	TGTGCCACCAGAGGACTAGGTTCCCTTGAGCAGTTCTTC	CATRGLGSLEQFF
TRBD1	TRBV28	TRBJ1-1	NA	TGTGCCAGCAGTTTATGGACCGGGACAGGGGCGATCACTGAAGCTTTCTTT	CASSLWTGTGAITEAFF
TRBD1	TRBV15	TRBJ2-7	many	TGTGCCACCAGCAGAGACCAGGGGGAGTACGAGCAGTACTTC	CATSRDQGEYEQYF
TRBD2	TRBV9	TRBJ2-1	many	TGTGCCAGCAGCGTAGGGGAAGCGGGGGGCTACAATGAGCAGTTCTTC	CASSVGEAGGYNEQFF
NA	TRBV6-1	TRBJ1-1	few	TGTGCCAGCCTTCACAGCGAGGCTTTCTTT	CASLHSEAFF
TRBD1	TRBV3-1	TRBJ2-2	many	TGTGCCAGCAGCCAAAGGACAGGGCGTTTGACCGGGGAGCTGTTTTTT	CASSQRTGRLTGELFF
NA	TRBV28	TRBJ1-5	few	TGTGCCAGCGGGCTGGGGGGCAATCAGCCCCAGCATTTT	CASGLGGNQPQHF
TRBD1	TRBV2	TRBJ1-1	NA	TGTGCCAGCAGTCCGGACAGGGGGCAAGGTTCGTCTGAAGCTTTCTTT	CASSPDRGQGSSEAFF
NA	TRBV7-9	TRBJ2-7	many	TGTGCCAGCAGCGTCTACTACGAGCAGTACTTC	CASSVYYEQYF
NA	TRBV6-2/TRBV6-3	TRBJ2-7	many	TGTGCCAGCAGTTACTCCGGGACAAGCTACGAGCAGTACTTC	CASSYSGTSYEQYF
NA	TRBV19	TRBJ2-2	NA	TGTGCCAGTAGTTCCGGGACGAACGGGGAGCTGTTTTTT	CASSSGTNGELFF
NA	TRBV18	TRBJ1-1	NA	TGTGCCAGCTCACTCACAGGGCTTGAAGCTTTCTTT	CASSLTGLEAFF
NA	TRBV7-9	TRBJ1-2	few	TGTGCCAGCAGCTTAGCCGGGACGGAGAACTATGGCTACACCTTC	CASSLAGTENYGYTF
NA	TRBV6-5	TRBJ2-1	many	TGTGCCAGCAGTTACTCAACAGGGTACCCCTTAAATGAGCAGTTCTTC	CASSYSTGYPLNEQFF
NA	TRBV6-2/TRBV6-3	TRBJ2-7	few	TGTGCCAGCAGCCGGACATTCCCCTACGAGCAGTACTTC	CASSRTFPYEQYF
TRBD1	TRBV6-2/TRBV6-3	TRBJ1-2	many	TGTGCCAGCAGTACTCTCGACAGGGGGCAAGGCTACACCTTC	CASSTLDRGQGYTF
NA	TRBV11-1	TRBJ2-1	many	TGTGCCAGCAGTTTACCGCTTACCTCCTACAATGAGCAGTTCTTC	CASSLPLTSYNEQFF
TRBD2	TRBV5-1	TRBJ2-7	NA	TGCGCCAGCAGTGAACCGAAGACTAGCGGGAACACCTACGAGCAGTACTTC	CASSEPKTSGNTYEQYF
TRBD1	TRBV14	TRBJ1-2	many	TGTGCCAGCAGCCAAGGTGGACAGGGGACGAACTATGGCTACACCTTC	CASSQGGQGTNYGYTF
NA	TRBV28	TRBJ2-6	NA	TGTGCCACCATGGACCGAATTCCTTACTCTGGGGCCAACGTCCTGACTTTC	CATMDRIPYSGANVLTF
NA	TRBV28	TRBJ2-1	many	TGTGCCAGCAGTTCAAAATCACTCTTGACAGGCACCTCCAATGAGCAGTTCTTC	CASSSKSLLTGTSNEQFF
NA	TRBV5-1	TRBJ1-1	many	TGCGCCAGCAGCTTCGAGGGCCTCGCTGAAGCTTTCTTT	CASSFEGLAEAFF
NA	TRBV11-3	TRBJ1-1	NA	TGTGTCAGCAGAGCGGGGGGTAACACTGAAGCTTTCTTT	CVSRAGGNTEAFF
NA	TRBV11-1	TRBJ2-5	many	TGTGCCAGCAGCTTAGAGCAGGGTGTAGGAGAGACCCAGTACTTC	CASSLEQGVGETQYF
NA	TRBV19	TRBJ2-1	many	TGTGCCAGTAGCCGGGAAAAGCAGTTCTTC	CASSREKQFF
TRBD2	TRBV12-3/TRBV12-4	TRBJ2-1	many	TGTGCCAGCAGTCTAGCGACTAGCTATTCTAGCTCCTACAATGAGCAGTTCTTC	CASSLATSYSSSYNEQFF
TRBD1	TRBV3-1	TRBJ2-7	NA	TGTGCCAGCAGCTTACAGGACAGGGTGTCCAACGAGCAGTACTTC	CASSLQDRVSNEQYF
NA	TRBV30	TRBJ2-2	many	TGTGCCTCCGGAGGGGGCCCCGGGGAGCTGTTTTTT	CASGGGPGELFF
NA	TRBV5-5	TRBJ2-3	NA	TGTGCCAGCAGCTGGGAGTATCCAGATACGCAGTATTTT	CASSWEYPDTQYF
NA	TRBV27	TRBJ1-4	NA	TGTGCCAGCAGTTTATTTGGGGGGGAAAATGAAAAACTGTTTTTT	CASSLFGGENEKLFF
TRBD2	TRBV9	TRBJ2-3	NA	TGTGCCAGCAGCGTGTCGACTAGCAACAAAAACACAGATACGCAGTATTTT	CASSVSTSNKNTDTQYF
TRBD2	TRBV12-3/TRBV12-4	TRBJ2-1	few	TGTGCCAGCAGTTCCACCATAGCGGGAGATGAGCAGTTCTTC	CASSSTIAGDEQFF
NA	TRBV20-1	TRBJ2-3	NA	TGCAGTGCTAGGCTCCGTGCGGAAAGCACAGATACGCAGTATTTT	CSARLRAESTDTQYF
TRBD2	TRBV7-8	TRBJ2-3	NA	TGTGCCAACAGCCCGGGAAGGGTGTTAAAGCGGGGAAGCACAGATACGCAGTATTTT	CANSPGRVLKRGSTDTQYF
TRBD1	TRBV4-1	TRBJ2-3	NA	TGCGCCAGCAGCCATTGGGACAGAGATACGCAGTATTTT	CASSHWDRDTQYF